This is a list of T cell receptor beta chains from one sample in a study of blood T cells in healthy people across ages. One entry per CDR3 protein, called by TCRdb with MiXCR from the 5' RACE reads. The sample holds fewer than 2,000,000 distinct CDR3 sequences; about 35% are singletons and the top ten take approximately 10%. Input material: blood. The source of these receptors is a woman aged 30 to 39 in good health. The CDR3 runs from the conserved cysteine through the conserved F or W. D genes are given only for firm matches. Clone size is not always given. Where it is, it says once, few, many or a class for expanded clones.

TRBD2 | TRBJ2-7 | once | TRBV9 | TGTGCCAGCAGCTCTGGGTCCGCGGGGGGAATCAATGAGCAGTACTTC | CASSSGSAGGINEQYF
TRBD2 | TRBJ2-5 | many | TRBV7-2 | TGTGCCAGCAGCGTCGGGGGGGCGAAAGAGACCCAGTACTTC | CASSVGGAKETQYF
TRBD2 | TRBJ2-5 | few | TRBV7-2 | TGTGCCAGCAGTTCTAAACTAGCGGGGGGAGGGGAGACCCAGTACTTC | CASSSKLAGGGETQYF
- | TRBJ2-1 | once | TRBV27 | TGTACCAGCAGCTCCCCCTCCCAGGTTGACAATGAGCAGTTCTTC | CTSSSPSQVDNEQFF
- | TRBJ1-5 | - | TRBV20-1 | TGCAGTGCGAGGACAGCTAGCAATCAGCCCCAGCATTTT | CSARTASNQPQHF
- | TRBJ2-3 | - | TRBV7-9 | TGTGCCAGCAGCATAGGGACGGGGCCTACAGATACGCAGTATTTT | CASSIGTGPTDTQYF
- | TRBJ1-2 | - | TRBV5-1 | TGCGCCAGCAGCTCATACGGGTACTATGGCTACACCTTC | CASSSYGYYGYTF
TRBD1 | TRBJ2-5 | few | TRBV2 | TGTGCCAGCACCCCCGGGACAGGAGTCACAGAGACCCAGTACTTC | CASTPGTGVTETQYF
- | TRBJ2-7 | few | TRBV9 | TGTGCCAGCAGCGTGGAGCCGGGACGGGGGACCTACGAGCAGTACTTC | CASSVEPGRGTYEQYF
- | TRBJ2-1 | many | TRBV29-1 | TGCAGCGTCCCCTTCCTGGCTAGCGAGCAGTTCTTC | CSVPFLASEQFF
- | TRBJ1-4 | - | TRBV9 | TGTGCCAGCAGCCCCCCCCGTGAACACCAACTGTTTTTT | CASSPPREHQLFF
- | TRBJ2-7 | - | TRBV10-3 | TGTGCCACTCGAACACATGAGTCCCTCTCCTACGAGCAGTACTTC | CATRTHESLSYEQYF
- | TRBJ2-1 | once | TRBV20-1 | TGCAGTTCAGAAGGGCCCTCCTACAATGAGCAGTTCTTC | CSSEGPSYNEQFF
TRBD2 | TRBJ2-2 | - | TRBV9 | TGTGCCAGCAGAAAGGATGGGGGAGGGAGAGACGGGGAGCTGTTTTTT | CASRKDGGGRDGELFF
- | TRBJ2-5 | few | TRBV28 | TGTGCCAGCAGCAATACCCCGGGGTATCGAGAGACCCAGTACTTC | CASSNTPGYRETQYF
- | TRBJ1-2 | - | TRBV20-1 | TGCAGTGCTAGGGCCCCAGGGGCGTATGGCTACACCTTC | CSARAPGAYGYTF
- | TRBJ2-7 | - | TRBV6-1 | TGTGCCAGCAGTGTGTCCGGGACTGTCACCTACGAGCAGTACTTC | CASSVSGTVTYEQYF
- | TRBJ2-3 | few | TRBV7-2 | TGTGCCAGCAGCCTTGAGAGAAGGGATACGCAGTATTTT | CASSLERRDTQYF
- | TRBJ2-3 | - | TRBV29-1 | TGCAGCGTTAACCACAAGGGGCTCACAGATACGCAGTATTTT | CSVNHKGLTDTQYF
- | TRBJ2-5 | - | TRBV21-1 | TGTGCCAGCAGCAGCGGCCTCGTAAGACAAGAGACCCAGTACTTC | CASSSGLVRQETQYF
TRBD1 | TRBJ2-7 | - | TRBV20-1 | TGCAGTCCACAGGGGGCGAAACCCTACGAGCAGTACTTC | CSPQGAKPYEQYF
- | TRBJ1-4 | few | TRBV4-1 | TGCGCCAGCACCGTAACGGGACCTAATGAAAAACTGTTTTTT | CASTVTGPNEKLFF
TRBD2 | TRBJ2-3 | - | TRBV7-2 | TGTGCCAGCGGCTTAGTGGGAGCTAGCGGGGGTAGGAATACGCAGTATTTT | CASGLVGASGGRNTQYF
- | TRBJ2-5 | - | TRBV12-2 | TGTGCAAGTCGCTTTCTAGCAGAAACCCAAGAGACCCAGTACTTC | CASRFLAETQETQYF
TRBD2 | TRBJ2-1 | - | TRBV2 | TGTGCCAGCCCCGTAGGACTAGCGGGAGCTGGTGGCAATGAGCAGTTCTTC | CASPVGLAGAGGNEQFF
- | TRBJ2-7 | - | TRBV6-5 | TGTGCCAGCAGTTATAGCTATGCCTACGAGCAGTACTTC | CASSYSYAYEQYF
TRBD2 | TRBJ2-7 | few | TRBV30 | TGTGCCTGGAGTTCCCCACGCGGGGGGTCCTCCTACGAGCAGTACTTC | CAWSSPRGGSSYEQYF
TRBD1 | TRBJ2-7 | few | TRBV20-1 | TGCAGTGCTGGCTGGACAGGGACCTCCTACGAGCAGTACTTC | CSAGWTGTSYEQYF
- | TRBJ2-7 | - | TRBV9 | TGTGCCTGCAGCGCGACAGCCTACGAGCAGTACTTC | CACSATAYEQYF
TRBD1 | TRBJ1-4 | few | TRBV29-1 | TGCAGCGTTAAGGACAGGGGCGAAAAACGGTTTTTT | CSVKDRGEKRFF
- | TRBJ1-3 | - | TRBV12-3/TRBV12-4 | TGTGCCAGCAACAACGACCGAGGAAACACCATATATTTT | CASNNDRGNTIYF